The 9 T cell receptor beta chains below come from one sample, sequenced in a study of control samples from healthy donors and cancer patients. The assay was immunoSEQ multiplex PCR, and TCRdb's table has in-frame clones only and misses some. The sample holds 150,000 to 200,000 clones. Sequenced sample: blood. The receptors originated from a woman in her twenties or thirties in good health.

The rearrangement uses TRBV19 and TRBJ1-4, with TRBD1 identical over 7 bases. CDR1 is LNHDA and CDR2 is SQIVND in the germline V gene (reference sequence). The CDR3 totals 14 residues. V lost 10 bases, J lost 6 bases, and 11 bases stayed unmatched. The CDR3 is CATSPGQHYEKLFF. For the CDR3, the DNA is TGTGCCACCTCTCCGGGACAGCATTATGAAAAACTGTTTTTT. The full variable domain, rest sourced from reference TRBV19 and TRBJ1-4, is DGGITQSPKYLFRKEGQNVTLSCEQNLNHDAMYWYRQDPGQGLRLIYYSQIVNDFQKGDIAEGYSVSREKKESFPLTVTSAQKNPTAFYLCATSPGQHYEKLFFGSGTQLSVL.

This chain connects TRBV2 to TRBJ1-5; D gene ambiguous. This CDR3 contains 13 residues. The germline V and J ends were trimmed by 5 bases and 7 bases, with 12 bases remaining between them. Looked up from germline, CDR1 is SNHLY and CDR2 is FYNNEI. Here the CDR3 reads CASSQSGNQPQHF. The CDR3 DNA reads as TGTGCCAGCAGTCAGTCGGGGAACCAGCCCCAGCATTTT.

The chain has TRBV5-8 and TRBJ2-1; D gene uncertain. The CDR3 has 11 amino acids. Germline CDR1 and CDR2: SGHTS and YDEGEE. The V end lost 1 base, the J end lost 9 bases, and 5 bases lay between the germline ends. CDR3 residues: CASSLLGEQFF. As DNA, the CDR3 is TGTGCCAGCAGCTTGTTAGGTGAGCAGTTCTTC.

The V gene is TRBV15, the J gene TRBJ2-7; TRBD1 is a possible D gene (6 bases). This CDR3 contains 18 residues. Germline V CDR1 and CDR2: LNHNV, YYDKDF (reference sequence). V was trimmed by 0 bases and J by 2 bases, leaving 20 bases between them. In DNA form, the CDR3 reads TGTGCCACCAGCAGAGATCCCAGCTCCGGACAGCCAACCTACGAGCAGTACTTC. Protein sequence: CATSRDPSSGQPTYEQYF. Complete variable domain (other parts from reference TRBV15 and TRBJ2-7): DAMVIQNPRYQVTQFGKPVTLSCSQTLNHNVMYWYQQKSSQAPKLLFHYYDKDFNNEADTPDNFQSRRPNTSFCFLDIRSPGLGDTAMYLCATSRDPSSGQPTYEQYFGPGTRLTVT.

V and J are TRBV4-3 and TRBJ1-3; 9 bases agree with TRBD1. Per the germline V gene, CDR1 is LGHNA and CDR2 is YSLEER. The J segment lost 4 bases and the V segment lost 0 bases, leaving 7 bases of the junction unmatched. The CDR3 runs to 17 residues. The CDR3 nucleotides are TGCGCCAGCAGCCAAGAACCCGACAGGGGGGGAGGAAACACCATATATTTT. Its translation: CASSQEPDRGGGNTIYF.

The chain uses TRBV2 and TRBJ1-1, with TRBD1 as a possible D gene (6 bases). The CDR3 is made up of 12 amino acids. The germline gives CDR1 SNHLY, CDR2 FYNNEI. Deletions cut 8 bases from V and 2 bases from J, with 9 bases between. The CDR3: CASLGGNTEAFF. CDR3 bases: TGTGCCAGCTTGGGGGGCAACACTGAAGCTTTCTTT.

V and J are TRBV5-1 and TRBJ1-5; no reliable D call. The ends were cut back, 2 bases at V and 3 bases at J, with 6 bases in the middle. Looked up from germline, CDR1 is SGHRS and CDR2 is YFSETQ. The CDR3 length is 13 residues. This CDR3 is CASSFDINQPQHF. In nucleotides, the CDR3 is TGCGCCAGCAGCTTCGACATCAATCAGCCCCAGCATTTT.

The chain has TRBV14 and TRBJ1-2, with D tentatively TRBD1 (5 bases). CDR1 is SGHDN and CDR2 is FVKESK in the germline V gene. The CDR3 totals 14 residues. V dropped 4 bases and J dropped 2 bases, with 11 bases sitting between them. The CDR3 region is CASSPLGVNYGYTF. The DNA of the CDR3 is TGTGCCAGCAGCCCCCTGGGGGTAAACTATGGCTACACCTTC.

This sequence joins TRBV27 and TRBJ1-1; D perhaps matches TRBD1 (6 bases). CDR3 length: 13 residues. CDR1 and CDR2 (germline): MNHEY, SMNVEV (reference sequence). Trimming shortened V by 6 bases and J by 3 bases, and 11 bases separated the two germline ends. The CDR3, as DNA: TGTGCCAGCAGCAGGACAGAGTACACTGAAGCTTTCTTT. It yields the protein CASSRTEYTEAFF.